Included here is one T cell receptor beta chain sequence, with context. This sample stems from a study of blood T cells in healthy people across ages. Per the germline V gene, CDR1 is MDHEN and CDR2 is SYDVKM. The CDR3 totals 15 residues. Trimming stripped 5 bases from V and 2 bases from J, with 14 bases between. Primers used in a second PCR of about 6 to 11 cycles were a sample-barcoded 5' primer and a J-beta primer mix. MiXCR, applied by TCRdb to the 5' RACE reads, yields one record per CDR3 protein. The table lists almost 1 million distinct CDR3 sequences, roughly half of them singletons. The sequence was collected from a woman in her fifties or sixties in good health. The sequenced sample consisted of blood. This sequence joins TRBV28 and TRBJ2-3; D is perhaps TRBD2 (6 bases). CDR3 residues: CASSPPGLHTDTQYF. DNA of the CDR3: TGTGCCAGCAGTCCCCCGGGACTCCACACAGATACGCAGTATTTT.